Shown below are 30 T cell receptor beta chains from a single sample sequenced in a study of regulatory T cells in long-lasting Graves disease. Combining iRepertoire HTBI primers with Arm-PCR of CDR3 regions, the authors built TCR beta libraries. TCRdb analysed the multiplex PCR reads with MiXCR anew, one entry per CDR3 protein. The top ten hold about 10% of the sample, which has 400,000 to 450,000 distinct CDR3 sequences, about 15% seen once. The time point: newly diagnosed GD, antithyroid drugs for less than 3 months. PBMCs provided the RNA from which the TCR library was made. The same data also went into a second study, on T cells in Graves' hyperthyroidism and ophthalmopathy.

Sequences were derived from peripheral blood mononuclear cells (PBMCs), sampled at new diagnosis, from a patient treated with antithyroid drugs. The receptors were gathered from a young woman with Graves disease.

The J gene is TRBJ1-2, the V gene TRBV6-2 or TRBV6-3; perhaps TRBD1 as D (6 bases). The CDR3 runs to 13 residues. V was shortened by 4 bases and J by 4 bases, with 10 bases between the two germline ends. Germline V gene data show CDR1 as MNHEY and CDR2 as SVGEGT. In nucleotides, the CDR3 is TGTGCCAGCAGTTTGACGACAGGCTATGGCTACACCTTC. Translating it yields CASSLTTGYGYTF.

This clonotype was counted many times. This chain links TRBV6-5 with TRBJ2-1, with TRBD2 identical over 13 bases. V shed 4 bases and J 8 bases; nucleotides not matched to a gene: 5. This CDR3 is built from 15 residues. Germline loops: CDR1 MNHEY, CDR2 SVGAGI. CDR3 DNA sequence: TGTGCCAGCAGTTTCAGGACTAGCGGGAGCTATGAGCAGTTCTTC. It is translated as CASSFRTSGSYEQFF.

The CDR3 DNA is TGTGCCAGCACCGGGACTAGCGGCGATACGCAGTATTTT. Protein sequence: CASTGTSGDTQYF. The chain has TRBV7-2 and TRBJ2-3; 11 bases match TRBD2. The CDR3 covers 13 residues. The germline CDR1 and CDR2 sequences are SGHTA and FQGNSA. Trimming at V came to 7 bases and at J to 6 bases, leaving 3 bases not matched to a gene.

This clonotype was seen many times. The chain couples TRBV2 to TRBJ2-7; 7 bases align to TRBD2. The CDR3 is 12 residues long. V trimming: 7 bases; J trimming: 3 bases; junction bases outside the gene matches: 3. Per germline, CDR1 SNHLY and CDR2 FYNNEI. As DNA, the CDR3 is TGTGCCAGCATTGGGGGGGACTACGAGCAGTACTTC. Residues: CASIGGDYEQYF.

This sequence joins TRBV10-3 and TRBJ1-1, with D perhaps matching TRBD1 (5 bases). V lost 0 bases and J lost 4, with 9 bases in between. This CDR3 comprises 14 residues. From germline, CDR1 is ENHRY and CDR2 SYGVKD. CDR3 in DNA: TGTGCCATCAGTGAGTCGACCAGGGCCACTGAAGCTTTCTTT. It is translated as CAISESTRATEAFF.

The table lists this clonotype with a few counts. This chain uses TRBV7-6 with TRBJ2-4, with 8 positions matching TRBD2. The CDR3 length is 16 residues. CDR1 and CDR2 (germline): SGHVS, FNYEAQ. V was clipped by 3 bases and J by 2 bases; unmatched bases: 6. The CDR3 DNA is TGTGCCAGCAGCTTCGGGGGGGAAGGGTCCAAAAACATTCAGTACTTC. As protein: CASSFGGEGSKNIQYF.

This clonotype was found a few times. The chain uses TRBV20-1 and TRBJ2-1; D remains unclear. Per germline, CDR1 DFQATT and CDR2 SNEGSKA (reference sequence). The CDR3 length is 13 residues. The V and J ends lost 4 bases and 9 bases respectively, with 16 bases between them. CDR3 DNA: TGCAGTGCTATATCAACCAGACGACCTGAGCAGTTCTTC. This encodes CSAISTRRPEQFF.

This chain links TRBV7-9 with TRBJ2-1; D not resolved. V was trimmed by 6 bases and J by 8 bases, leaving 14 bases between them. The CDR3 has 13 residues. Germline V gene lookup returns CDR1 SEHNR and CDR2 FQNEAQ (reference sequence). CDR3 nucleotide sequence: TGTGCCAGCAGAATGTCTACCTGGGATGAGCAGTTCTTC. Protein: CASRMSTWDEQFF.

This clonotype occurred many times. This chain links TRBV28 with TRBJ2-1; 8 nucleotides match TRBD2. The ends lost 5 bases at V and 9 bases at J; junction bases unmatched: 18. Per the germline V gene, CDR1 is MDHEN and CDR2 is SYDVKM. This CDR3 region has 17 residues. In DNA form, the CDR3 reads TGTGCCAGCAGTCGCCCGAAAGCGGGAGTTAATTCCCTTGAGCAGTTCTTC. The encoded protein is CASSRPKAGVNSLEQFF.

This clonotype showed up many times. The chain recombines TRBV24-1 with TRBJ2-1, with D hard to call. V gave up 7 bases and J gave up 9 bases, with 15 bases separating them. Germline lookup yields CDR1 KGHDR and CDR2 SFDVKD. This CDR3 is built from 13 residues. The CDR3 nucleotides read TGTGCCACCAGCCCCGAAGATGCTGTTGAGCAGTTCTTC. It is translated as CATSPEDAVEQFF.

This clonotype was observed at least ten times. The chain combines TRBV28 with TRBJ1-1; 9 bases match TRBD1. The germline CDR1 and CDR2 sequences are MDHEN and SYDVKM. The CDR3 is 15 residues long. Germline trimming cut 2 bases from V and 3 bases from J; bases unmatched to any gene: 4. The CDR3 sequence: CASSLTGGVDTEAFF. CDR3 nucleotides: TGTGCCAGCAGTTTAACAGGGGGCGTCGACACTGAAGCTTTCTTT. The complete variable domain, with remaining parts taken from reference TRBV28 and TRBJ1-1, reads DVKVTQSSRYLVKRTGEKVFLECVQDMDHENMFWYRQDPGLGLRLIYFSYDVKMKEKGDIPEGYSVSREKKERFSLILESASTNQTSMYLCASSLTGGVDTEAFFGQGTRLTVV.

There are many counts of this clonotype. The chain links TRBV11-2 to TRBJ2-1; 8 nucleotides agree with TRBD2. The CDR3 spans 15 residues. Per the germline V gene, CDR1 is SGHAT and CDR2 is FQNNGV. Unmatched junction bases numbered 8, after V lost 5 bases and J lost 5 bases. The CDR3 sequence is CASSARVAGNNEQFF. In nucleotides, the CDR3 is TGTGCCAGCAGCGCCAGGGTAGCGGGGAACAATGAGCAGTTCTTC.

This sequence joins TRBV7-9 and TRBJ2-1, with unresolved D. The V end was cut by 3 bases, the J end by 1 base, with 10 bases between. Per the germline V gene, CDR1 is SEHNR and CDR2 is FQNEAQ (reference sequence). The CDR3 length is 15 residues. CDR3 in amino acids: CASSFDGRSYNEQFF. The CDR3 nucleotides are TGTGCCAGCAGCTTTGACGGGCGATCCTACAATGAGCAGTTCTTC.

This clonotype came up many times. The genes are TRBV30 and TRBJ1-1; D is perhaps TRBD1 (5 bases). V shed 1 base and J shed 0 bases, with 9 bases lying between them. The CDR3 is 14 residues long. Germline CDR1 GTSNPN, CDR2 SVGIG (reference sequence). CDR3: CAWSGPGMNTEAFF. In DNA form, the CDR3 reads TGTGCCTGGAGTGGTCCAGGGATGAACACTGAAGCTTTCTTT. Drawing the rest from reference TRBV30 and TRBJ1-1, the complete variable domain is SQTIHQWPATLVQPVGSPLSLECTVEGTSNPNLYWYRQAAGRGLQLLFYSVGIGQISSEVPQNLSASRPQDRQFILSSKKLLLSDSGFYLCAWSGPGMNTEAFFGQGTRLTVV.

There are many counts of this clonotype. The rearrangement joins TRBV3-1 to TRBJ2-1; a weak D match, TRBD2 (6 bases). Trimming left V 4 bases short and J 10 bases short, with 20 bases between. Germline loops: CDR1 LGHDT, CDR2 YNNKEL (reference sequence). The CDR3 length is 15 residues. The CDR3 here is CASSLRLGVAGEQFF. The CDR3, as DNA: TGTGCCAGCAGCCTACGACTAGGGGTCGCGGGGGAGCAGTTCTTC.

In its sample, this clonotype was seen a few times. This rearrangement joins TRBV14 to TRBJ1-2, with D uncertain. V gave up 1 base and J gave up 8 bases, with 11 bases separating them. The CDR3 is made up of 13 amino acids. Germline V gene sequence: CDR1 SGHDN, CDR2 FVKESK. CDR3 region: CASSQVTFGGYTF. As DNA, the CDR3 is TGTGCCAGCAGCCAAGTCACATTCGGAGGCTACACCTTC. Using reference TRBV14 and TRBJ1-2 for the parts outside the CDR3, the full variable domain is EAGVTQFPSHSVIEKGQTVTLRCDPISGHDNLYWYRRVMGKEIKFLLHFVKESKQDESGMPNNRFLAERTGGTYSTLKVQPAELEDSGVYFCASSQVTFGGYTFGSGTRLTVV.

This clonotype showed up many times. The rearrangement links TRBV7-2 to TRBJ2-7; TRBD2 is a possible D gene (7 bases). CDR1 is SGHTA, CDR2 FQGNSA, per germline. The CDR3 is 15 residues long. V gave up 3 bases and J gave up 7 bases, with 19 bases separating them. CDR3 in amino acids: CASSFPRGGSWEQYF. The CDR3 coding sequence is TGTGCCAGCAGCTTCCCCAGGGGAGGGTCGTGGGAGCAGTACTTC.

This clonotype was seen more than once but under ten times. The chain employs TRBV12-3 or TRBV12-4 and TRBJ1-5; 9 positions match TRBD1. The CDR3 is made up of 15 amino acids. With V trimmed by 3 bases and J by 3 bases, 3 bases remained unmatched. This chain's CDR3 is CASSFGTGPNQPQHF. The DNA of the CDR3 is TGTGCCAGCAGTTTTGGGACAGGGCCCAATCAGCCCCAGCATTTT.

This clonotype was detected ten times or more. This chain links TRBV28 with TRBJ2-7; 9 nucleotides align to TRBD2. Germline loops: CDR1 MDHEN, CDR2 SYDVKM. Trimming at V came to 4 bases and at J to 0 bases, leaving 4 bases not matched to a gene. The CDR3 extends over 15 amino acids. CDR3 DNA sequence: TGTGCCAGCAGTTCAAGCGGGAGGACCTCCTACGAGCAGTACTTC. Its protein is CASSSSGRTSYEQYF.

This clonotype turned up a few times. The chain joins TRBV10-3 to TRBJ2-6; possible D gene TRBD2, 5 bases. The V gene lost 5 bases and the J gene lost 0 bases, with 11 bases spanning the gap. Germline loops: CDR1 ENHRY, CDR2 SYGVKD. The CDR3 has 16 amino acids. CDR3 sequence (DNA): TGTGCCATCAGTCGGACTGGGATCTCTGGGGCCAACGTCCTGACTTTC. Amino acids: CAISRTGISGANVLTF.

There are a few counts of this clonotype. A far larger clone is a single base away, which makes a read error likely. The chain has TRBV10-1 and TRBJ2-7, with D unclear. The V and J ends lost 3 bases and 7 bases respectively, with 16 bases between them. CDR1 and CDR2 (germline): WNHNN, SYGVQD (reference sequence). There are 14 residues in the CDR3. CDR3: CASSDSSSVNEQYF. The CDR3 nucleotides are TGCGCCAGCAGTGACTCCAGTTCGGTAAATGAGCAGTACTTC.

This clonotype appeared a few times. V gene TRBV6-1 combines with J gene TRBJ2-2, with D possibly TRBD2 on 6 matching bases. Trimming shortened V by 11 bases and J by 2 bases, and 15 bases separated the two germline ends. CDR1 is MNHNS and CDR2 is SASEGT in the germline V gene. This CDR3 has 14 amino acids. Written as DNA, the CDR3 is TGTGCCGCTCACAGGACTATAAACACCGGGGAGCTGTTTTTT. Amino acids: CAAHRTINTGELFF.

This clonotype was counted ten times or more. This rearrangement joins TRBV7-2 to TRBJ2-1; perhaps TRBD2 as D (5 bases). V was trimmed by 2 bases and J by 0 bases, leaving 17 bases between them. This CDR3 has 18 amino acids. From germline, CDR1 is SGHTA and CDR2 FQGNSA. CDR3 nucleotide sequence: TGTGCCAGCAGCTTACCTAATACTAGTACAAGCTCCTACAATGAGCAGTTCTTC. Translation: CASSLPNTSTSSYNEQFF. The whole variable domain, filled in from reference TRBV7-2 and TRBJ2-1, reads GAGVSQSPSNKVTEKGKDVELRCDPISGHTALYWYRQSLGQGLEFLIYFQGNSAPDKSGLPSDRFSAERTGGSVSTLTIQRTQQEDSAVYLCASSLPNTSTSSYNEQFFGPGTRLTVL.

This clonotype showed up many times. J is TRBJ2-1 and V is TRBV6-1; D unresolved. The CDR3 loop spans 11 amino acids. The V end lost 6 bases, the J end lost 8 bases, and 8 bases lay between the germline ends. In germline, CDR1 is MNHNS, CDR2 SASEGT. The CDR3 loop reads CASSRTHEQFF. The CDR3 coding sequence is TGTGCCAGCAGCCGTACGCATGAGCAGTTCTTC.

This clonotype was observed many times. V is TRBV28 and J is TRBJ2-7; the D call may be TRBD1 or TRBD2 (5 bases each). Deletions cut 7 bases from V and 6 bases from J, with 16 bases between. CDR1 and CDR2 from the germline V gene are MDHEN and SYDVKM. The CDR3 sequence is 13 residues long. The CDR3 loop is CASIPGSLAEQYF. CDR3 nucleotide sequence: TGTGCCAGCATCCCAGGGAGCTTGGCCGAGCAGTACTTC.

This clonotype occurred a few times. This chain links TRBV19 with TRBJ1-1; D is unresolved. The germline V and J ends were trimmed by 8 bases and 1 base, with 14 bases remaining between them. Germline CDR1 is LNHDA and CDR2 is SQIVND (reference sequence). CDR3 length equals 14 residues. The CDR3 protein is CASHPGGENTEAFF. The CDR3 DNA is TGTGCCAGTCACCCGGGAGGAGAGAACACTGAAGCTTTCTTT.

This clonotype occurred a few times. The chain recombines TRBV24-1 with TRBJ2-1, with 8 bases aligning to TRBD1. V lost 6 bases to trimming and J lost 7 bases; unmatched junction nucleotides: 10. The CDR3 is 15 amino acids. Germline CDR1 reads KGHDR; CDR2 reads SFDVKD. The CDR3 sequence is CATSFQGARENEQFF. CDR3 nucleotide sequence: TGTGCCACCAGTTTCCAGGGGGCGAGGGAAAATGAGCAGTTCTTC.

The chain employs TRBV24-1 and TRBJ2-5, with D tentatively TRBD2 (5 bases). V was shortened by 4 bases and J by 1 base, with 12 bases between the two germline ends. Germline CDR1 is KGHDR and CDR2 is SFDVKD. The CDR3 runs 15 residues. The CDR3 DNA reads TGTGCCACCAGTGAATTAGCGAGTCCCCAAGAGACCCAGTACTTC. This codes for CATSELASPQETQYF.

The chain recombines TRBV4-3 with TRBJ2-7; possible D gene TRBD1, 5 bases. Germline CDR1 LGHNA, CDR2 YSLEER. V was pared by 2 bases and J by 3 bases, with 5 bases between. This CDR3 is built from 12 residues. This CDR3 reads CASSQRGYEQYF. For the CDR3, the DNA is TGCGCCAGCAGCCAAAGGGGCTACGAGCAGTACTTC.

Ten or more counts support this clonotype. J is TRBJ2-5 and V is TRBV29-1, with 9 bases fitting TRBD1. With 3 bases clipped from V and 6 bases from J, the junction kept 5 bases outside the gene matches. Per the germline V gene, CDR1 is SQVTM and CDR2 is ANQGSEA. The CDR3 has 13 residues. CDR3 sequence: CSVEGQGWQTQYF. For the CDR3, the DNA is TGCAGCGTTGAGGGACAGGGCTGGCAGACCCAGTACTTC. The whole variable domain, filled in from reference TRBV29-1 and TRBJ2-5, reads SAVISQKPSRDICQRGTSLTIQCQVDSQVTMMFWYRQQPGQSLTLIATANQGSEATYESGFVIDKFPISRPNLTFSTLTVSNMSPEDSSIYLCSVEGQGWQTQYFGPGTRLLVL.